Here is one TCR beta chain with its context. The identical CDR3 is also encoded by other nucleotide sequences in the sample. The data stem from a study of shared clonotypes between healthy human individuals. Only CD45RO-negative cells positively selected for CCR7 counted as naive CD8 cells, so terminally differentiated effector memory CD45RA+ cells were excluded. Trimming pared 6 bases from V and 2 bases from J, leaving 8 bases between. CDR3 length: 12 amino acids. Germline V CDR1 and CDR2: SNHLY, FYNNEI. Sorted-subset replicate PCRs used about 190 ng of genomic DNA. This amount corresponded to some 32,000 T cell genomes. Repertoires were generated with immunoSEQ multiplex PCR, while TCRdb's copy carries only in-frame clones and drops some. The sample holds roughly 2.1 million clones, under 95% seen once.

The sequence was collected from a man between 18 and 35 years old in good health. Some clones in this sample may be carry-over from other donors' samples. The sample was naive CD8+ T cells from PBMCs. The chain links TRBV2 to TRBJ2-7; D ambiguous. In nucleotides, the CDR3 is TGTGCCAGCAGCGATCGCGCCTACGAGCAGTACTTC. Its protein is CASSDRAYEQYF. Using reference TRBV2 and TRBJ2-7 for the parts outside the CDR3, the full variable domain is EPEVTQTPSHQVTQMGQEVILRCVPISNHLYFYWYRQILGQKVEFLVSFYNNEISEKSEIFDDQFSVERPDGSNFTLKIRSTKLEDSAMYFCASSDRAYEQYFGPGTRLTVT.